Each of the 9 T cell receptor beta chains below was sequenced from the same sample in a study of T cell clonality in common variable immunodeficiency. Sequenced by immunoSEQ multiplex PCR; TCRdb stores in-frame clones only, minus some. This listing includes about 15,000 clones. No antigen is known for these receptors. Whole-study findings and limits: Reportedly, TCR beta sequences from common variable immunodeficiency showed fewer deletions and N-nucleotide insertions.

The sample was peripheral blood mononuclear cells. The receptors come from a human donor with common variable immunodeficiency.

About this clone: The CDR3 goes on 3 residues after the read ends, and that part is filled in from the germline J gene. This rearrangement joins TRBV19 to TRBJ1-3; D may be TRBD1 (6 bases). Germline V lookup: CDR1 LNHDA, CDR2 SQIVND (reference sequence). The germline V and J ends were trimmed by 4 bases and 0 bases, with 16 bases remaining between them. The CDR3 sequence is 17 residues long. The CDR3 is CASSTGQNLISGNTIYF. Partial CDR3 DNA: TGTGCCAGTAGTACCGGACAGAATCTAATCTCTGGAAACACC.

Turning to this clone: The missing CDR3 end, 3 residues past where the read stops, is filled in from the germline J gene. V is TRBV19 and J is TRBJ2-3; D gene unclear. The CDR3 is made up of 12 amino acids. The germline gives CDR1 LNHDA, CDR2 SQIVND (reference sequence). Deletions cut 5 bases from V and 2 bases from J, with 5 bases between. This CDR3 reads CASSSYTDTQYF. CDR3 DNA, as far as it was read: TGTGCCAGTAGTTCCTACACAGATACG.

Concerning this clone itself: The CDR3 goes on 3 residues after the read ends, and that part is filled in from the germline J gene. The V and J genes are TRBV24-1 and TRBJ1-1; D remains ambiguous. V was cut by 4 bases and J by 0 bases, with 20 bases left in between. Germline V gene data show CDR1 as KGHDR and CDR2 as SFDVKD. The CDR3 extends over 18 amino acids. CDR3 amino acids: CATSDLSRGGAMNTEAFF. Partial CDR3 DNA: TGTGCCACCAGTGACCTCTCCCGGGGTGGAGCCATGAACACTGAA.

As concerns this clone: The CDR3 extends 3 residues past the end of the read, so its final part is completed from the germline J gene. The gene calls are TRBV19 and TRBJ1-1; perhaps TRBD1 as D (5 bases). This CDR3 has 14 amino acids. Looked up from germline, CDR1 is LNHDA and CDR2 is SQIVND (reference sequence). V lost 4 bases, J lost 5 bases, and 14 bases lay in between. The sequenced CDR3 bases are TGTGCCAGTAGTACTCAGGGTGGGTCGACTGAA. This sequence encodes CASSTQGGSTE. The whole CDR3 sequence is CASSTQGGSTEAFF.

Turning to this clone: Read sequence stops 3 residues before the CDR3 end, and the germline J gene provides the missing end. V usage is TRBV5-1 and J usage is TRBJ2-7, with 7 bases fitting TRBD1. The J segment lost 2 bases and the V segment lost 0 bases, leaving 5 bases of the junction unmatched. Germline V gene sequence: CDR1 SGHRS, CDR2 YFSETQ. The CDR3 spans 15 residues. The part of the CDR3 DNA that was read is TGCGCCAGCAGCTTGGAGGCAGGGGGTCCCTACGAG. The encoded protein is CASSLEAGGPYE. The entire CDR3 protein reads CASSLEAGGPYEQYF.

Of note for this clone: From the germline J gene comes the end of the CDR3, since the read stops 3 residues before it. The V call is TRBV2, the J call TRBJ2-2; maybe TRBD2 (5 bases). The CDR3 runs to 14 residues. Germline V gene data show CDR1 as SNHLY and CDR2 as FYNNEI. Trimming pared 1 base from V and 4 bases from J, leaving 7 bases between. The part of the CDR3 DNA that was read is TGTGCCAGCAGTGAAGTCGCGGGCACCGGGGAG. It is translated as CASSEVAGTGE. The full CDR3 reads CASSEVAGTGELFF.

Comments on this clone: The DNA ends 3 residues before the CDR3 does, and the rest of the CDR3 is filled in from the germline J gene. This chain links TRBV5-6 with TRBJ2-7; D possibly corresponds to TRBD1 (6 bases). Trimming removed 4 bases from V and 5 bases from J, with 19 bases in between. This CDR3 region has 15 residues. Looked up from germline, CDR1 is SGHDT and CDR2 is YYEEEE. This chain's CDR3 is CASSQGTLPPHEQYF. The sequenced CDR3 bases are TGTGCCAGCAGCCAAGGGACACTCCCTCCCCACGAG. The variable domain in full, with the rest retrieved from reference TRBV5-6 and TRBJ2-7, is DAGVTQSPTHLIKTRGQQVTLRCSPKSGHDTVSWYQQALGQGPQFIFQYYEEEERQRGNFPDRFSGHQFPNYSSELNVNALLLGDSALYLCASSQGTLPPHEQYFGPGTRLTVT.

In the case of this clone: The CDR3 end falls 3 residues outside the read, so it is completed with the germline J gene. V usage is TRBV2 and J usage is TRBJ2-1, with 9 bases fitting TRBD2. CDR3 size: 14 residues. CDR1 is SNHLY and CDR2 is FYNNEI in the germline V gene. With V trimmed by 5 bases and J by 6 bases, 5 bases remained unmatched. The chain's CDR3 is CASSSAGGPNEQFF. The CDR3 bases that were read are TGTGCCAGCAGTAGCGCGGGGGGGCCCAATGAG. The variable domain in full, completed from reference TRBV2 and TRBJ2-1, reads EPEVTQTPSHQVTQMGQEVILRCVPISNHLYFYWYRQILGQKVEFLVSFYNNEISEKSEIFDDQFSVERPDGSNFTLKIRSTKLEDSAMYFCASSSAGGPNEQFFGPGTRLTVL.

CDR3 bases read: TGCGCCAGCAGCCCACAGTCTTCTGGGGCCAACGTC. Protein: CASSPQSSGANV. The CDR3 in its entirety is CASSPQSSGANVLTF. The V call is TRBV5-1, the J call TRBJ2-6; D remains unclear. Coverage ceases 3 residues before the CDR3 finishes, and the germline J gene fills in the end. CDR3 length: 15 residues. V was clipped by 4 bases and J by 1 base, with 9 bases between them. The germline CDR1 and CDR2 sequences are SGHRS and YFSETQ. Looking up the rest from reference TRBV5-1 and TRBJ2-6 gives the full variable domain: KAGVTQTPRYLIKTRGQQVTLSCSPISGHRSVSWYQQTPGQGLQFLFEYFSETQRNKGNFPGRFSGRQFSNSRSEMNVSTLELGDSALYLCASSPQSSGANVLTFGAGSRLTVL.